These T cell receptor beta chains were read from a single sample in a study of tumor and adjacent non-tumor tissue in lung cancer. From the multiplex PCR reads, TCRdb called clonotypes with MiXCR, one entry per CDR3 protein. Counted here are under 150,000 distinct CDR3 sequences, approximately 66% occurring once; the ten biggest clones make up about 20%. The sequenced sample consisted of lung tumor tissue. The receptor set was obtained from a man between 60 and 75 years old with small cell lung cancer. CDR3s include the opening cysteine and the closing phenylalanine or tryptophan.

>TRBV28
CASSSGRIGEQFF
>TRBV11-2
CANRMAGTGFYELYF
>TRBV4-1
CASSKTGQITDTQYF
>TRBV4-2
CVSSRFGQNYNSSLHF
>TRBV6-5
CASRGIYGYTF
>TRBV11-3
CASIQGAGANVLTF
>TRBV10-1
CASSDGPNYGYTF
>TRBV11-2
CATSRNHNEQFF
>TRBV4-1
CPSSQEVVSGANVLTF
>TRBV20-1
CSASRPQNIQYF